These 26 T cell receptor beta chains originate from one sample sequenced in a study of PD-1 blockade in classical Hodgkin lymphoma. Specified time point: cycle 4 day 1 (C4D1), after 5 to 7 weeks of nivolumab. Relapse after autologous stem cell transplantation occurred in every patient, and brentuximab vedotin exposure varied. Assay used: immunoSEQ multiplex PCR; TCRdb lists only in-frame clones, some missing. The sample holds over 85,000 clones; approximately 90% are singletons and the top ten take 2.5% to 3.5%. This specimen was peripheral blood mononuclear cells (PBMCs), taken before the fourth cycle of nivolumab. The receptors were sampled from a human donor with classical Hodgkin lymphoma.

This chain links TRBV7-2 with TRBJ2-6; D could derive from TRBD1 or TRBD2 (5 bases each). Germline CDR1 and CDR2: SGHTA and FQGNSA. Trimming cost V 4 bases and J 0 bases, with 10 bases left between them. CDR3 size: 16 residues. The CDR3 spells CASSWGPLSGANVLTF. The CDR3, as DNA: TGTGCCAGCAGCTGGGGACCTCTCTCTGGGGCCAACGTCCTGACTTTC.

The V gene is TRBV7-9, the J gene TRBJ2-7; 8 bases are a match to TRBD1. CDR3 length: 17 residues. Trimming cost V 7 bases and J 0 bases; bases outside gene matches: 14. The germline V gene encodes CDR1 SEHNR and CDR2 FQNEAQ (reference sequence). CDR3 loop: CASTGGQGASSSYEQYF. Here the CDR3 DNA reads TGTGCCAGCACAGGGGGGCAGGGGGCCTCATCCTCCTACGAGCAGTACTTC.

V usage is TRBV5-1 and J usage is TRBJ2-7, with a weak D call TRBD2 (6 bases). There are 12 residues in the CDR3. Deletions cut 6 bases from V and 0 bases from J, with 7 bases between. The germline V gene encodes CDR1 SGHRS and CDR2 YFSETQ. The CDR3 reads CASTGLSYEQYF. CDR3 nucleotides: TGCGCCAGCACGGGACTCTCCTACGAGCAGTACTTC.

The gene calls are TRBV10-2 and TRBJ2-1; 8 bases are a match to TRBD2. This CDR3 has 14 amino acids. Germline trimming cut 4 bases from V and 8 bases from J; bases unmatched to any gene: 7. Germline lookup yields CDR1 WSHSY and CDR2 SAAADI. This chain's CDR3 is CASSAGLAVDEQFF. The CDR3, as DNA: TGCGCCAGCAGTGCAGGACTAGCTGTGGATGAGCAGTTCTTC.

The chain uses TRBV7-8 and TRBJ2-1; no clear D gene. Germline CDR1 is SGHVS and CDR2 is FQNEAQ. This CDR3 spans 13 amino acids. With 6 bases removed from V and 5 bases from J, the gap between germline ends came to 11 bases. CDR3 protein: CASRGSPNNEQFF. The CDR3, as DNA: TGTGCCAGCAGGGGGTCCCCCAACAATGAGCAGTTCTTC.

The chain has TRBV7-9 and TRBJ2-7, with D unresolved. This CDR3 comprises 12 residues. The germline V gene has CDR1 SEHNR and CDR2 FQNEAQ (reference sequence). Between the trimmed V and J ends, which lost 5 bases and 3 bases, there was a span of 8 bases. Written as DNA, the CDR3 is TGTGCCAGCAGCGGAGAGAGCTACGAGCAGTACTTC. Its protein is CASSGESYEQYF.

This clone came up once. V gene TRBV30 combines with J gene TRBJ1-2; unclear D gene. Germline-derived CDR1 and CDR2 are GTSNPN and SVGIG (reference sequence). The V end was cut by 2 bases, the J end by 2 bases, with 9 bases between. The CDR3 length is 13 residues. CDR3 amino acids: CAWSIPANYGYTF. Here the CDR3 DNA reads TGTGCCTGGAGTATTCCAGCCAACTATGGCTACACCTTC.

The rearrangement uses TRBV4-3 and TRBJ2-7; TRBD1 agrees at 8 bases. Trimming removed 0 bases from V and 5 bases from J; junction bases left unmatched: 9. CDR3 length: 16 amino acids. Germline V gene lookup returns CDR1 LGHNA and CDR2 YSLEER. CDR3 in amino acids: CASSQDLTGVGNEQYF. The CDR3 nucleotides are TGCGCCAGCAGCCAAGATTTGACAGGGGTCGGCAACGAGCAGTACTTC.

The chain links TRBV29-1 to TRBJ1-2; D is ambiguous. V was shortened by 6 bases and J by 4 bases, with 12 bases between the two germline ends. Germline loops: CDR1 SQVTM, CDR2 ANQGSEA. The CDR3 loop spans 12 amino acids. The CDR3 sequence is CSVPGWVYGYTF. The CDR3 coding sequence is TGCAGCGTGCCCGGGTGGGTCTATGGCTACACCTTC.

The genes are TRBV7-2 and TRBJ1-2, with 8 nucleotides matching TRBD1. CDR1 and CDR2 from the germline V gene are SGHTA and FQGNSA. The CDR3 is 15 residues long. V lost 2 bases, J lost 8 bases, and 10 bases stayed unmatched. This CDR3 is CASSLTGQGFRGYTF. CDR3 bases: TGTGCCAGCAGCTTAACAGGACAGGGCTTTCGGGGCTACACCTTC. Full variable domain (outside the CDR3, taken from reference TRBV7-2 and TRBJ1-2): GAGVSQSPSNKVTEKGKDVELRCDPISGHTALYWYRQSLGQGLEFLIYFQGNSAPDKSGLPSDRFSAERTGGSVSTLTIQRTQQEDSAVYLCASSLTGQGFRGYTFGSGTRLTVV.

Regarding this clone: A junction end diverges from the germline sequence, so it may reflect a read error. The chain joins TRBV4-3 to TRBJ1-4; no definite D call. The CDR3 is 15 residues long. Germline CDR1 is LGHNA and CDR2 is YSLEER. The CDR3 reads CASSQEGATIEKLFF. CDR3 nucleotides: TGCGCCAGCAGCCAAGAAGGTGCCACTATTGAAAAACTGTTTTTT.

The chain carries TRBV6-5 and TRBJ1-1; D is perhaps TRBD1 (5 bases). With 3 bases removed from V and 1 base from J, the gap between germline ends came to 9 bases. This CDR3 has 14 residues. In germline, CDR1 is MNHEY, CDR2 SVGAGI. Here the CDR3 reads CASSYSDRNTEAFF. In DNA form, the CDR3 reads TGTGCCAGCAGTTATTCCGACAGGAACACTGAAGCTTTCTTT.

The rearrangement joins TRBV7-8 to TRBJ1-1, with no clear D. Deletions cut 2 bases from V and 1 base from J, with 5 bases between. The CDR3 runs 13 residues. Germline V gene sequence: CDR1 SGHVS, CDR2 FQNEAQ. The CDR3 sequence is CASSLYGNTEAFF. CDR3 bases: TGTGCCAGCAGCTTATATGGGAACACTGAAGCTTTCTTT.

J is TRBJ2-7 and V is TRBV10-2; D not certain. Germline loops: CDR1 WSHSY, CDR2 SAAADI. The length of the CDR3 is 10 residues. V gave up 8 bases and J gave up 7 bases, with 9 bases separating them. This CDR3 is CASGLHEQYF. DNA of the CDR3: TGCGCCAGCGGGCTCCATGAGCAGTACTTC.

This chain joins TRBV7-9 and TRBJ1-5; tentative D call: TRBD1 (6 bases). The V end was cut by 5 bases, the J end by 0 bases, with 11 bases between. The germline gives CDR1 SEHNR, CDR2 FQNEAQ (reference sequence). The CDR3 covers 15 residues. This chain's CDR3 is CASSATGNSNQPQHF. In nucleotides, the CDR3 is TGTGCCAGCAGCGCGACAGGAAATAGCAATCAGCCCCAGCATTTT.

The chain joins TRBV7-2 to TRBJ1-1; D remains ambiguous. The germline V gene has CDR1 SGHTA and CDR2 FQGNSA. This CDR3 has 14 amino acids. Trimming removed 5 bases from V and 1 base from J, with 11 bases in between. CDR3 loop: CASSPRTRNTEAFF. DNA for the CDR3: TGTGCCAGCAGCCCACGTACCAGGAACACTGAAGCTTTCTTT.

The chain combines TRBV7-2 with TRBJ2-7, with D unresolved. Germline CDR1 and CDR2: SGHTA and FQGNSA. This CDR3 contains 17 residues. The germline V and J ends were trimmed by 0 bases and 5 bases, with 20 bases remaining between them. The CDR3 reads CASSLAGRLINPHEQYF. The CDR3 DNA reads as TGTGCCAGCAGCTTAGCCGGTCGGCTTATAAATCCCCACGAGCAGTACTTC.

The genes are TRBV6-5 and TRBJ2-3; 12 bases map to TRBD2. The CDR3 has 15 amino acids. Germline CDR1 MNHEY, CDR2 SVGAGI. Trimming removed 5 bases from V and 4 bases from J; junction bases left unmatched: 4. The CDR3 region is CASSLAGGHSDTQYF. The CDR3 DNA sequence: TGTGCCAGCAGTCTAGCGGGGGGGCATTCAGATACGCAGTATTTT.

The chain is built from TRBV5-4 and TRBJ1-3; 7 positions match TRBD1. The V gene's germline CDR1 is SGHNT and CDR2 YYREEE (reference sequence). The V gene end was trimmed by 3 bases and the J gene end by 8 bases; junction bases not matched to a gene: 2. This CDR3 has 12 residues. DNA for the CDR3: TGTGCCAGCAGCTACGGGACAGACACCATATATTTT. Its translation is CASSYGTDTIYF.

This clone came up once. This chain connects TRBV4-2 to TRBJ2-1; 14 bases are shared with TRBD2. The V gene end was trimmed by 4 bases and the J gene end by 7 bases; junction bases not matched to a gene: 9. The CDR3 consists of 17 residues. Germline V lookup: CDR1 LGHNA, CDR2 YNFKEQ. In DNA, the CDR3 is TGTGCCAGCAGCCTTACTCTCGGACTAGCGGGGGGAAATGAGCAGTTCTTC. The encoded protein is CASSLTLGLAGGNEQFF.

A single count supports this clone. The chain employs TRBV6-1 and TRBJ1-1; D ambiguous. This CDR3 spans 14 amino acids. Germline loops: CDR1 MNHNS, CDR2 SASEGT. Deletions cut 8 bases from V and 0 bases from J, with 13 bases between. The CDR3 sequence: CASRSKDLNTEAFF. The CDR3 bases are TGTGCCAGCCGGAGCAAGGACCTGAACACTGAAGCTTTCTTT.

This clone was recorded at least ten times. At one of its ends the junction is not consistent with the germline gene, which may arise from a read error. The genes are TRBV7-6 and TRBJ1-1, with D hard to call. The germline CDR1 and CDR2 sequences are SGHVS and FNYEAQ. The CDR3 has 9 residues. The CDR3 region is CASSPEVFF. The CDR3 region has the DNA TGTGCCAGCAGCCCTGAAGTTTTCTTT.

The chain employs TRBV28 and TRBJ1-3, with 8 nucleotides matching TRBD1. The V and J ends lost 1 base and 0 bases, in that order; junction bases with no gene match: 2. The CDR3 spans 16 residues. Germline lookup yields CDR1 MDHEN and CDR2 SYDVKM. CDR3 nucleotide sequence: TGTGCCAGCAGTTTATACACAGGGGGCTCTGGAAACACCATATATTTT. Translating it yields CASSLYTGGSGNTIYF.

This chain uses TRBV7-7 with TRBJ2-5, with D unclear. The germline V and J ends were trimmed by 6 bases and 2 bases, with 13 bases remaining between them. The CDR3 runs 14 residues. Germline loops: CDR1 SSHAT, CDR2 FNYEAQ (reference sequence). CDR3 coding DNA: TGTGCCAGCAGTCTCCGTGAGACACAAGAGACCCAGTACTTC. Its protein product is CASSLRETQETQYF.

The chain recombines TRBV6-6 with TRBJ2-2, with D perhaps TRBD2 (6 bases). V was trimmed by 7 bases and J by 1 base, leaving 10 bases between them. The CDR3 consists of 14 residues. Germline V lookup: CDR1 MNHNY, CDR2 SVGAGI (reference sequence). This CDR3 reads CASTQGGNTGELFF. In DNA form, the CDR3 reads TGTGCCAGCACCCAGGGAGGGAACACCGGGGAGCTGTTTTTT.

The chain links TRBV11-2 to TRBJ2-2; possibly TRBD1 for D (6 bases). The CDR3 sequence is 13 residues long. V was clipped by 8 bases and J by 6 bases, with 13 bases between them. The germline gives CDR1 SGHAT, CDR2 FQNNGV. DNA of the CDR3: TGTGCCAGCGGACAGATAGGGTCCGGGGAGCTGTTTTTT. This translates into CASGQIGSGELFF.